The 20 T cell receptor beta chains reported below all come from one sample, sequenced in a study of blood T cell repertoires in COVID-19. TCRdb keeps only in-frame clones here, not all; method: immunoSEQ multiplex PCR. The sample lists about 310,000 clones; around 87% were seen once. Material: peripheral blood. Source of these receptors: a man aged 45-65 years with active or convalescent COVID-19.

This clone is a singleton in its sample. The CDR3 loop reads CASSFGLQETQYF. The DNA for the CDR3 is TGCGCCAGCAGCTTTGGCCTCCAAGAGACCCAGTACTTC. The chain couples TRBV5-1 to TRBJ2-5, with unresolved D. V lost 2 bases to trimming and J lost 1 base, with 6 bases between them. CDR1 SGHRS and CDR2 YFSETQ come from the germline V gene. This CDR3 is 13 amino acids long.

The chain joins TRBV2 to TRBJ1-2; the match to TRBD1 covers 7 bases. In germline, CDR1 is SNHLY, CDR2 FYNNEI. The length of the CDR3 is 14 residues. V lost 7 bases to trimming and J lost 0 bases; unmatched junction nucleotides: 5. CDR3 DNA: TGTGCCAGCACCCGACAGGGAGCTAACTATGGCTACACCTTC. Protein: CASTRQGANYGYTF.

The chain employs TRBV3-1 (or the pseudogene TRBV3-2) and TRBJ2-2; D gene unclear. Trimming cost V 0 bases and J 6 bases, with 11 bases left between them. The CDR3 runs to 15 residues. CDR1 and CDR2 (germline): LGHDT, YNNKEL (reference sequence). Here the CDR3 reads CASSQESPPPGELFF. The DNA for the CDR3 is TGTGCCAGCAGCCAAGAATCCCCTCCTCCCGGGGAGCTGTTTTTT.

This clone came up once. The chain carries TRBV5-1 and TRBJ1-2; the D gene is possibly TRBD1 (6 bases). Trimming cost V 0 bases and J 8 bases, with 17 bases left between them. The V gene's germline CDR1 is SGHRS and CDR2 YFSETQ. CDR3 length: 15 amino acids. The CDR3 DNA reads TGCGCCAGCAGCTTGGGAGGGGGACATCAGGAGGGCTACACCTTC. Translating it yields CASSLGGGHQEGYTF.

This chain uses TRBV19 with TRBJ1-1; 8 bases line up with TRBD1. Germline CDR1 reads LNHDA; CDR2 reads SQIVND (reference sequence). With V trimmed by 7 bases and J by 4 bases, 11 bases remained unmatched. The CDR3 has 15 residues. In DNA form, the CDR3 reads TGTGCCAGTACCCCGCCGGACAGGGCGGGCACTGAAGCTTTCTTT. Translated, it gives CASTPPDRAGTEAFF. Full variable domain (rest looked up from reference TRBV19 and TRBJ1-1): DGGITQSPKYLFRKEGQNVTLSCEQNLNHDAMYWYRQDPGQGLRLIYYSQIVNDFQKGDIAEGYSVSREKKESFPLTVTSAQKNPTAFYLCASTPPDRAGTEAFFGQGTRLTVV.

This rearrangement joins TRBV10-2 to TRBJ1-6; 7 bases map to TRBD1. The CDR3 is 18 residues long. The V segment lost 6 bases and the J segment 4 bases; nucleotides outside the gene matches: 15. The germline V gene encodes CDR1 WSHSY and CDR2 SAAADI. DNA of the CDR3: TGCGCCAGCAGGGGAGACCCCGGGACAGACCTTTATAATTCACCCCTCCACTTT. Its translation: CASRGDPGTDLYNSPLHF.

The chain couples TRBV2 to TRBJ2-1; tentatively, D is TRBD1 (5 bases). Deletions cut 1 base from V and 6 bases from J, with 13 bases between. This CDR3 has 15 residues. Germline CDR1 SNHLY, CDR2 FYNNEI. The chain's CDR3 is CASSEGGRNRNEQFF. CDR3 in DNA: TGTGCCAGCAGTGAAGGGGGCAGAAATCGCAATGAGCAGTTCTTC.

The genes are TRBV28 and TRBJ1-2; 9 positions agree with TRBD1. Per germline, CDR1 MDHEN and CDR2 SYDVKM. With 5 bases clipped from V and 4 bases from J, the junction kept 5 bases outside the gene matches. This CDR3 has 14 residues. The CDR3: CASSPGTGSYGYTF. The CDR3 DNA follows: TGTGCCAGCAGTCCCGGGACAGGGAGCTATGGCTACACCTTC.

This chain connects TRBV5-1 to TRBJ2-3, with 9 bases matching TRBD1. The CDR3 loop spans 14 amino acids. CDR1 and CDR2 from the germline V gene are SGHRS and YFSETQ. J gave up 4 bases and V 7 bases, and 7 bases lay outside the gene matches. The CDR3 nucleotides read TGCGCCAGCGGGGACGACAGGGGGTCAGATACGCAGTATTTT. Translation: CASGDDRGSDTQYF.

This clone was seen just once. The genes are TRBV3-1 (or the pseudogene TRBV3-2) and TRBJ1-6; the D gene is possibly TRBD1 (6 bases). The CDR3 has 14 residues. Between the trimmed V and J ends, which lost 5 bases and 7 bases, there was a span of 12 bases. Looked up from germline, CDR1 is LGHDT and CDR2 is YNNKEL (reference sequence). CDR3 DNA: TGTGCCAGCAGCGCCAGGGGCAAAAATTCACCCCTCCACTTT. Encoded protein: CASSARGKNSPLHF.

There are a few counts of this clone. The chain joins TRBV24-1 to TRBJ1-2, with 7 bases matching TRBD1. Germline loops: CDR1 KGHDR, CDR2 SFDVKD. Losses at the gene ends were 4 bases for V and 8 bases for J; bases not matched to a gene: 6. The CDR3 runs 13 residues. CDR3 DNA sequence: TGTGCCACCAGTGAGAGAGGGGGCAGCGGCTACACCTTC. Its protein is CATSERGGSGYTF.

V usage is TRBV18 and J usage is TRBJ1-1; 9 nucleotides align to TRBD1. The trim removed 3 bases at V and 3 bases at J, leaving 5 bases unmatched. The germline CDR1 and CDR2 sequences are KGHSH and LQKENI. The CDR3 extends over 15 amino acids. The CDR3 nucleotides read TGTGCCAGCTCACCGGGGGACAGGGTATACACTGAAGCTTTCTTT. This encodes CASSPGDRVYTEAFF.

CDR3 sequence reads: CASSPRQGDGGNQPQHF. The CDR3, as DNA: TGTGCCAGCTCACCACGGCAGGGGGACGGGGGCAATCAGCCCCAGCATTTT. The V call is TRBV18, the J call TRBJ1-5; TRBD1 aligns across 7 bases. The V gene end was trimmed by 1 base and the J gene end by 2 bases; junction bases not matched to a gene: 8. The length of the CDR3 is 17 residues. Germline assignment: CDR1 KGHSH and CDR2 LQKENI. Using reference TRBV18 and TRBJ1-5 for the parts outside the CDR3, the full variable domain is NAGVMQNPRHLVRRRGQEARLRCSPMKGHSHVYWYRQLPEEGLKFMVYLQKENIIDESGMPKERFSAEFPKEGPSILRIQQVVRGDSAAYFCASSPRQGDGGNQPQHFGDGTRLSIL.

This clone was seen a single time. The same CDR3 arises from other DNA sequences in this sample as well. The rearrangement joins TRBV30 to TRBJ1-5; 7 nucleotides align to TRBD1. Germline V gene sequence: CDR1 GTSNPN, CDR2 SVGIG (reference sequence). This CDR3 is built from 13 residues. V gave up 3 bases and J gave up 5 bases; unmatched junction bases: 4. The CDR3 sequence: CAWSGTGDQPQHF. Written as DNA, the CDR3 is TGTGCCTGGAGCGGAACAGGGGATCAGCCCCAGCATTTT.

The chain joins TRBV3-1 (or the pseudogene TRBV3-2) to TRBJ2-5, with TRBD1 as a possible D gene (6 bases). The germline V and J ends were trimmed by 2 bases and 5 bases, with 12 bases remaining between them. CDR3 length: 14 amino acids. Germline loops: CDR1 LGHDT, CDR2 YNNKEL (reference sequence). CDR3 nucleotides: TGTGCCAGCAGCCAACTTTCAAGGGGGGAGACCCAGTACTTC. This sequence encodes CASSQLSRGETQYF.

The J gene is TRBJ2-7, the V gene TRBV6-6; 12 positions match TRBD1. Germline values: CDR1 MNHNY, CDR2 SVGAGI (reference sequence). The CDR3 has 15 residues. The trim removed 6 bases at V and 4 bases at J, leaving 7 bases unmatched. CDR3 sequence reads: CASSPGQGARYEQYF. The CDR3 DNA reads TGTGCCAGCAGCCCGGGACAGGGGGCCAGATACGAGCAGTACTTC.

J is TRBJ2-3 and V is TRBV14; TRBD1 might be the D (6 bases). Trimming shortened V by 2 bases and J by 0 bases, and 12 bases separated the two germline ends. Germline-derived CDR1 and CDR2 are SGHDN and FVKESK. This CDR3 has 16 amino acids. CDR3 sequence: CASSQTRGKSTDTQYF. The CDR3 nucleotides read TGTGCCAGCAGCCAAACCAGGGGAAAGAGCACAGATACGCAGTATTTT.

This clone came up a few times. V gene TRBV9 combines with J gene TRBJ1-3, with unresolved D. Per the germline V gene, CDR1 is SGDLS and CDR2 is YYNGEE. V was shortened by 0 bases and J by 4 bases, with 8 bases between the two germline ends. CDR3 length equals 14 residues. Here the CDR3 reads CASSVASAGNTIYF. CDR3 bases: TGTGCCAGCAGCGTAGCATCTGCGGGAAACACCATATATTTT. Variable domain in full (rest from reference TRBV9 and TRBJ1-3): DSGVTQTPKHLITATGQRVTLRCSPRSGDLSVYWYQQSLDQGLQFLIQYYNGEERAKGNILERFSAQQFPDLHSELNLSSLELGDSALYFCASSVASAGNTIYFGEGSWLTVV.

This sequence joins TRBV2 and TRBJ1-1; D is ambiguous. V was trimmed by 3 bases and J by 5 bases, leaving 10 bases between them. This CDR3 is 13 amino acids long. Germline CDR1 reads SNHLY; CDR2 reads FYNNEI. The CDR3 sequence is CASSEETGTEAFF. The CDR3 DNA reads TGTGCCAGCAGTGAGGAGACGGGGACTGAAGCTTTCTTT.

The J gene is TRBJ1-1, the V gene TRBV5-1; maybe TRBD1 (5 bases). The CDR3 sequence is 14 residues long. V lost 4 bases, J lost 5 bases, and 15 bases lay in between. Germline CDR1 SGHRS, CDR2 YFSETQ. The CDR3, as DNA: TGCGCCAGCAGCCCGGACGGGGGAACGACTGAAGCTTTCTTT. Residues: CASSPDGGTTEAFF. The full variable domain, completed using reference TRBV5-1 and TRBJ1-1, is KAGVTQTPRYLIKTRGQQVTLSCSPISGHRSVSWYQQTPGQGLQFLFEYFSETQRNKGNFPGRFSGRQFSNSRSEMNVSTLELGDSALYLCASSPDGGTTEAFFGQGTRLTVV.